A single T cell receptor (beta chain) is shown here with its context. Its antigen is undetermined. The sample originates from a study of shared clonotypes between healthy human individuals. Naive CD8 populations comprised CD45RO-negative cells positively selected for CCR7, excluding terminally differentiated effector memory CD45RA+ cells. Profiled with immunoSEQ multiplex PCR; TCRdb holds only in-frame clones, not every one. The sample shows roughly 810,000 clones, about 97% of them seen only once. Study-wide points: Generally, estimated richness proved larger in naive subsets than it did in memory subsets. A few donors had roughly 5% of their naive CD4 clonotypes in common.

Specimen: naive CD8+ T cells sorted from blood. The sequence derives from a man aged 30 to 45 in good health.

CDR3 in amino acids: CASSSLAGPGEQYF. Written as DNA, the CDR3 is TGTGCCAGCAGTTCTCTAGCGGGACCGGGAGAGCAGTACTTC. The chain recombines TRBV6-6 with TRBJ2-7, with 9 positions matching TRBD2. This CDR3 region has 14 residues. CDR1 and CDR2 from the germline V gene are MNHNY and SVGAGI (reference sequence). The junction had 8 bases not matched to a gene; V was cut back by 4 bases and J by 7 bases.